These T cell receptor beta chains were read from a single sample in a study of response to subunit inactivated influenza vaccine. MiXCR was run by TCRdb on the RT-PCR reads, yielding one entry per CDR3 protein. The table includes 530,000 or so distinct CDR3 sequences, approximately 14% detected once. Sequenced here: PBMCs from blood, sampled 11 to 12 days after vaccination. The receptor set was obtained from a man aged 45-65 years who received an inactivated influenza vaccine. The CDR3 runs from the conserved cysteine through the conserved F or W. The order of the fields is J gene, V gene, D gene, CDR3 protein. The D gene is left open where the match is weak.

TRBJ2-5	TRBV5-1	.	CASSGTSSMETQYF
TRBJ2-7	TRBV27	TRBD1	CASRPGTGVFYEQYF
TRBJ2-1	TRBV12-3/TRBV12-4	.	CASSPDSIEQFF
TRBJ2-2	TRBV29-1	.	CSGDWTGELFF
TRBJ2-7	TRBV29-1	.	CSVDNRVGEQYF
TRBJ2-2	TRBV12-3/TRBV12-4	TRBD1	CASSSYQGESGELFF
TRBJ2-2	TRBV5-1	TRBD2	CASSRTSGRAPGTGELFF
TRBJ2-5	TRBV7-8	TRBD2	CASSLVGTSEETQYF
TRBJ1-1	TRBV2	.	CASRVDSVSGEAFF
TRBJ2-5	TRBV5-1	TRBD2	CASSTGLAGWVQETQYF
TRBJ2-1	TRBV5-1	TRBD1	CASRLHRDRVDEQFF
TRBJ2-3	TRBV11-2	TRBD1	CASSSGQGTADTQYF
TRBJ2-7	TRBV7-2	TRBD2	CASSLPGTTHEQYF
TRBJ2-5	TRBV12-3/TRBV12-4	.	CASSLSPFQETQYF
TRBJ2-7	TRBV14	TRBD1	CVSSQGQGVYEQYF
TRBJ2-2	TRBV12-3/TRBV12-4	.	CASSSGVGNTGELFF
TRBJ2-3	TRBV12-5	.	CASGLGSRTDTQYF
TRBJ2-6	TRBV6-2/TRBV6-3	.	CASSSSGSSGANVLTF
TRBJ2-5	TRBV20-1	.	CSARGQGGRKETQYF
TRBJ2-5	TRBV7-9	.	CASSFGNGRQETQYF
TRBJ2-1	TRBV29-1	.	CSAKSGNNEQFF
TRBJ2-7	TRBV27	.	CASSLSAWAQEQYF
TRBJ2-1	TRBV11-1	TRBD1	CASSLVSLTGAEQFF
TRBJ1-2	TRBV27	.	CASSSKGYGYTF
TRBJ2-7	TRBV4-2	.	CASSQDVRIPGEQYF
TRBJ2-2	TRBV30	.	CAWSVSTGELFF
TRBJ2-1	TRBV20-1	TRBD2	CSASASGRRNEQFF
TRBJ2-1	TRBV10-3	TRBD2	CAIGSGGSYNEQFF
TRBJ2-3	TRBV10-3	.	CAILATRTDTQYF
TRBJ2-5	TRBV12-3/TRBV12-4	TRBD2	CASRREAGGVQETQYF
TRBJ1-5	TRBV6-2/TRBV6-3	.	CASSYRAGTQPQHF
TRBJ2-3	TRBV7-9	.	CASSLDTGSTDTQYF
TRBJ2-5	TRBV29-1	.	CSVGTLGGVETQYF
TRBJ1-2	TRBV4-1	.	CASSQDPVGTIYGYTF
TRBJ2-6	TRBV18	.	CASSRQGSSGANVLTF
TRBJ2-1	TRBV29-1	.	CSVEDLPTGNEQFF
TRBJ2-1	TRBV2	TRBD2	CASSVGLAPNEQFF
TRBJ1-5	TRBV12-3/TRBV12-4	TRBD1	CASSLWGQGNQLQHF
TRBJ2-2	TRBV7-9	.	CASSLVYMNTGELFF
TRBJ2-7	TRBV7-2	TRBD2	CASSLSGTSESYEQYF
TRBJ2-2	TRBV9	TRBD1	CASSDGQGARDGELFF
TRBJ2-2	TRBV28	.	CASSLVGELYF
TRBJ2-7	TRBV27	TRBD1	CASSLPKTGGYEQYF
TRBJ2-1	TRBV4-1	.	CASSRGFRTEGHNEQFF
TRBJ1-4	TRBV4-3	TRBD1	CASSLGQAPGREKLFF
TRBJ1-1	TRBV19	.	CASRRPTNTEAFF
TRBJ1-6	TRBV3-1	.	CASSQDIGASPLHF
TRBJ1-2	TRBV24-1	.	CATSEGYGYTF